This TCR beta chain was identified during a study of beta chain features in type 1 diabetes. The entirety of the isolated RNA underwent reverse transcription, so expressed TCRB transcripts were sequenced. Method: immunoSEQ multiplex PCR; TCRdb's copy keeps in-frame clones and lacks some. The data show fewer than 550,000 clones, with about 10% seen just once and approximately 0.05% held by the top ten. Trimming removed 4 bases at V and 3 bases at J, with 16 bases between. The CDR3 is made up of 15 amino acids. Germline lookup yields CDR1 SNHLY and CDR2 FYNNEI. A few counts support this clone. The sample comprised naive CD4+ T cells from blood. This receptor was identified in a young woman in good health. The chain uses TRBV2 and TRBJ2-7, with D possibly TRBD2 on 5 matching bases. This CDR3 reads CASSGTRHSFYEQYF. In DNA, the CDR3 is TGTGCCAGCAGTGGGACTCGTCACTCTTTCTACGAGCAGTACTTC.